This TCR beta chain was recorded in a study of blood T cell repertoires in COVID-19. In the study overall: Acute-phase and convalescent COVID-19 samples originated in the United States, Italy and Spain. PBMCs, B-cell-depleted T cells, or T cells were the source of the cDNA or gDNA that made up the material.

In the source study's methods: Amplifying reference gene primers gave estimates of nucleated cell counts. Measured with immunoSEQ multiplex PCR; TCRdb has only the in-frame clones, and not every one. V, J and clone size were drawn from that table, and D and trimming were deduced from the DNA. The sample includes more than 95,000 clones, approximately 83% seen only once; the top ten take 20% to 30%. This clonotype originated in an elderly woman with acute or convalescent COVID-19. The sample was peripheral blood.

CDR3 DNA: TGTGCCAGCAGCCTTCGCACAGGGGACGCTGAAGCTTTCTTT. This sequence encodes CASSLRTGDAEAFF. The rearrangement links TRBV11-1 to TRBJ1-1, with TRBD1 matching 7 bases. This CDR3 comprises 14 residues. After removal of 5 bases from V and 6 bases from J, the junction contained 9 bases not matched to a gene. Germline V CDR1 and CDR2: SGHAT, FQDESV (reference sequence).